These 20 T cell receptor gamma chains came from one sample sequenced in a study of Vδ1+ human thymocytes. Sequences come from RNA converted to cDNA by reverse transcription. Pooled V-gene forward primers with one constant-region reverse primer generated the CDR3 amplicons by multiplex PCR. TCRdb fed the multiplex PCR reads into CATT to redo clone calling. The table includes about 27,000 gamma-chain clones, around 18% detected once. General study findings and limits: In the thymus, TRG and TRD repertoires looked highly polyclonal with Gaussian CDR3 lengths.

No antigen has been assigned to these receptors. The sequenced sample consisted of Vdelta1+ gamma-delta thymocytes from the thymus. Subset: FACS-sorted CD3+ TCRalphabeta- TCRVdelta1+ TCRVdelta2- thymocytes. Receptors were obtained from a boy in the first two years of life who had congenital heart surgery.

Notes on this clone: It may be a read error: a sequence one base away is much more abundant. Other DNA variants within this sample encode the same CDR3. The chain has TRGV4 and TRGJ1 or TRGJ2. V gave up 0 bases and J gave up 4 bases; unmatched junction bases: 3. The germline V gene encodes CDR1 EGSTGY and CDR2 YDSYTSSV. CDR3 length equals 13 residues. CDR3 in amino acids: CATWDGCYYKKLF. In DNA, the CDR3 is TGTGCCACCTGGGATGGGTGCTATTATAAGAAACTCTTT.

A few counts support this clone. The chain employs TRGV9 and TRGJ1 or TRGJ2. After removal of 0 bases from V and 3 bases from J, the junction contained 8 bases not matched to a gene. The CDR3 sequence is 15 residues long. Germline-derived CDR1 and CDR2 are GITISATS and ISYDGTV (reference sequence). The CDR3 sequence: CALWEVQWFYYKKLF. DNA of the CDR3: TGTGCCTTGTGGGAGGTGCAATGGTTTTATTATAAGAAACTCTTT.

V gene TRGV5 combines with J gene TRGJ1 or TRGJ2. Germline CDR1 reads VINAFY; CDR2 reads YDVSNSKD. The CDR3 has 15 amino acids. The trim removed 0 bases at V and 7 bases at J, leaving 12 bases unmatched. CDR3 nucleotide sequence: TGTGCCACCTGGGACAGGCAATGGGATAAATATAAGAAACTCTTT. Translation gives CATWDRQWDKYKKLF.

This clone turned up a few times. V usage is TRGV9 and J usage is TRGJ1 or TRGJ2. Losses at the gene ends were 1 base for V and 12 bases for J; bases not matched to a gene: 12. Germline assignment: CDR1 GITISATS and CDR2 ISYDGTV (reference sequence). CDR3 size: 13 residues. CDR3 coding DNA: TGTGCCTTGTGGGAGGTTCTGCCTGGGGTGAAACTCTTT. It translates to CALWEVLPGVKLF.

This clone was observed a few times. This may be a read error: a much more frequent sequence differs by one nucleotide. V usage is TRGV9 and J usage is TRGJ1 or TRGJ2. V lost 0 bases, J lost 8 bases, and 4 bases stayed unmatched. This CDR3 contains 12 residues. Germline values: CDR1 GITISATS, CDR2 ISYDGTV (reference sequence). This CDR3 reads CALWEVEDKKLF. The CDR3 coding sequence is TGTGCCTTGTGGGAGGTGGAGGATAAGAAACTCTTT.

With respect to this clone: The sample has other DNA sequences that encode this CDR3 too. The chain employs TRGV9 and TRGJP1. Per the germline V gene, CDR1 is GITISATS and CDR2 is ISYDGTV (reference sequence). The CDR3 runs to 12 residues. V trimming: 4 bases; J trimming: 6 bases; junction bases outside the gene matches: 2. Here the CDR3 reads CALWDPGWFKIF. The CDR3 nucleotides are TGTGCCTTGTGGGACCCTGGTTGGTTCAAGATATTT.

In its sample, this clone was seen a few times. This chain connects TRGV9 to TRGJ1 or TRGJ2. The germline V gene encodes CDR1 GITISATS and CDR2 ISYDGTV (reference sequence). This CDR3 is built from 10 residues. V lost 3 bases, J lost 12 bases, and 5 bases stayed unmatched. The CDR3 is CALWERRKLF. The CDR3 nucleotides read TGTGCCTTGTGGGAGAGAAGGAAACTCTTT.

The chain joins TRGV8 to TRGJ1 or TRGJ2. The junction had 4 bases not matched to a gene; V was cut back by 2 bases and J by 12 bases. This CDR3 has 10 amino acids. The germline V gene encodes CDR1 VENAVY and CDR2 YDSYNSRV. Here the CDR3 DNA reads TGTGCCACCTGGGATAAGATGAAACTCTTT. It encodes CATWDKMKLF.

The chain recombines TRGV3 with TRGJP1. This CDR3 has 17 amino acids. V gave up 0 bases and J gave up 3 bases; unmatched junction bases: 10. The germline CDR1 and CDR2 sequences are VTNTFY and YDVSTARD (reference sequence). In nucleotides, the CDR3 is TGTGCCACCTGGGACAGGCGGGAAGGGGCCACTGGTTGGTTCAAGATATTT. Translated, it gives CATWDRREGATGWFKIF.

This clone has more than one count but fewer than ten. This same CDR3 is encoded by further DNA sequences in the sample. The V and J genes are TRGV9 and TRGJ1 or TRGJ2. CDR3 length: 10 amino acids. The V gene's germline CDR1 is GITISATS and CDR2 ISYDGTV (reference sequence). V trimming: 1 base; J trimming: 12 bases; junction bases outside the gene matches: 3. The CDR3 DNA reads as TGTGCCTTGTGGGAGGTTGGGAAACTCTTT. It yields the protein CALWEVGKLF.

This clone came up once. V is TRGV2 and J is TRGJ1 or TRGJ2. V shed 0 bases, J shed 6 bases, and the junction held 14 bases outside the gene matches. The length of the CDR3 is 16 residues. The germline V gene encodes CDR1 EGSNGY and CDR2 YDSYNSKV. The CDR3 loop is CATWDGQSSGSYKKLF. In DNA, the CDR3 is TGTGCCACCTGGGACGGGCAGAGTAGTGGGAGTTATAAGAAACTCTTT.

This chain links TRGV4 with TRGJ1 or TRGJ2. Germline CDR1 reads EGSTGY; CDR2 reads YDSYTSSV. CDR3 size: 13 residues. J was trimmed by 6 bases and V by 4 bases; bases with no gene match: 9. In nucleotides, the CDR3 is TGTGCCACCTGGGACCCTCGGGGTTATAAGAAACTCTTT. Translated: CATWDPRGYKKLF.

V and J are TRGV2 and TRGJ1 or TRGJ2. This CDR3 has 13 amino acids. The ends lost 6 bases at V and 6 bases at J; junction bases unmatched: 11. Germline CDR1 reads EGSNGY; CDR2 reads YDSYNSKV. The CDR3: CATWSRGSYKKLF. The CDR3 region has the DNA TGTGCCACCTGGTCCAGGGGTAGTTATAAGAAACTCTTT.

Details on this clone: This may stem from a read error, because a much larger clone lies one nucleotide away. The same CDR3 arises from other DNA sequences in this sample as well. V usage is TRGV2 and J usage is TRGJP2. This CDR3 region has 15 residues. CDR1 is EGSNGY and CDR2 is YDSYNSKV in the germline V gene. The V gene end was trimmed by 0 bases and the J gene end by 3 bases; junction bases not matched to a gene: 4. The CDR3, as DNA: TGTGCCACCTGGGACGGGCAAGGTAGTGATTGGATCAAGACGTTT. This gives the protein CATWDGQGSDWIKTF.

The genes are TRGV9 and TRGJ1 or TRGJ2. CDR1 GITISATS and CDR2 ISYDGTV come from the germline V gene (reference sequence). Trimming cost V 2 bases and J 2 bases; bases outside gene matches: 9. The CDR3 covers 15 residues. The CDR3 DNA follows: TGTGCCTTGTGGGAGGCCGATGATTATTATTATAAGAAACTCTTT. Its translation: CALWEADDYYYKKLF.

This clone turned up a few times. V is TRGV3 and J is TRGJP. The germline V gene encodes CDR1 VTNTFY and CDR2 YDVSTARD (reference sequence). The V segment lost 1 base and the J segment 4 bases; nucleotides outside the gene matches: 4. The CDR3 totals 17 residues. The CDR3 here is CATWDRIQELGKKIKVF. The CDR3 region has the DNA TGTGCCACCTGGGACAGAATACAAGAGTTGGGCAAAAAAATCAAGGTATTT.

By share, this clone ranks as medium-sized. V gene TRGV9 combines with J gene TRGJ1 or TRGJ2. The CDR3 is 11 residues long. J gave up 12 bases and V 1 base, and 6 bases lay outside the gene matches. CDR1 GITISATS and CDR2 ISYDGTV come from the germline V gene (reference sequence). The CDR3 coding sequence is TGTGCCTTGTGGGAGGTTCCTTGGAAACTCTTT. Protein: CALWEVPWKLF.

This clone is medium-sized. Other DNA sequences in this specimen translate into the identical CDR3. This chain links TRGV4 with TRGJ1 or TRGJ2. The CDR3 length is 11 residues. Unmatched junction bases numbered 4, after V lost 0 bases and J lost 11 bases. Germline V gives CDR1 EGSTGY, CDR2 YDSYTSSV. CDR3 region: CATWDGPEKLF. The CDR3 DNA follows: TGTGCCACCTGGGATGGGCCCGAGAAACTCTTT.

About this clone: The sample has other DNA sequences that encode this CDR3 too. This sequence joins TRGV2 and TRGJ1 or TRGJ2. CDR3 length: 14 amino acids. Germline CDR1 EGSNGY, CDR2 YDSYNSKV. V dropped 0 bases and J dropped 3; count of bases not matched to a gene: 5. CDR3 DNA: TGTGCCACCTGGGACGGGCCTTCTTATTATAAGAAACTCTTT. This gives the protein CATWDGPSYYKKLF.

This chain connects TRGV5 to TRGJ1 or TRGJ2. The CDR3 is 14 residues long. The J segment lost 2 bases and the V segment lost 0 bases, leaving 4 bases of the junction unmatched. Germline V CDR1 and CDR2: VINAFY, YDVSNSKD. For the CDR3, the DNA is TGTGCCACCTGGGACAGGTACGATTATTATAAGAAACTCTTT. Its translation: CATWDRYDYYKKLF.